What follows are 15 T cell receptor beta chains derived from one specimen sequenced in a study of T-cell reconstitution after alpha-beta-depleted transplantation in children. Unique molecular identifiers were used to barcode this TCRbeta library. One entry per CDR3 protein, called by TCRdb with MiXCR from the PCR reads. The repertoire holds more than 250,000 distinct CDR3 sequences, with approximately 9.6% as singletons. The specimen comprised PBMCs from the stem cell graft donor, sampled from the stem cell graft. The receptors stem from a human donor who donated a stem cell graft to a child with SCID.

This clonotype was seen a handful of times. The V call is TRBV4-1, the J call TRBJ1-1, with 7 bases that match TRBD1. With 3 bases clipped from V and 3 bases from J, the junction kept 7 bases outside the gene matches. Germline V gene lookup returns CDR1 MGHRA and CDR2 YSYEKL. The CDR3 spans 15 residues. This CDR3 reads CASSHRQGSDTEAFF. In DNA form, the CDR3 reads TGCGCCAGCAGCCACCGACAGGGTAGCGACACTGAAGCTTTCTTT.

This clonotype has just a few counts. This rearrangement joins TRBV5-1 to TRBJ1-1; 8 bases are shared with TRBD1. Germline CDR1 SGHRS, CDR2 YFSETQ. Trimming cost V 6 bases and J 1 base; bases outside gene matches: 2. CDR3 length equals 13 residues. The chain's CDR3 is CASKTGENTEAFF. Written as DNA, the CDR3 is TGCGCCAGCAAGACAGGGGAGAACACTGAAGCTTTCTTT.

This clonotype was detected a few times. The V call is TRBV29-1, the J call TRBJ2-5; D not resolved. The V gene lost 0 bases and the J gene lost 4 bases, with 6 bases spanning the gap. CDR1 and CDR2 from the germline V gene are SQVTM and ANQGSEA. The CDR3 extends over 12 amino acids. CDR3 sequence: CSVEDVGETQYF. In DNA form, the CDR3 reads TGCAGCGTTGAAGACGTCGGAGAGACCCAGTACTTC.

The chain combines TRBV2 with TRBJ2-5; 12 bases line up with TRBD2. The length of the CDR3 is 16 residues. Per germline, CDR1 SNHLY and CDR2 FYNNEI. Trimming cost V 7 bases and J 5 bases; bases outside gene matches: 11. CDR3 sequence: CASIGTSGFGGETQYF. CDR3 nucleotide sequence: TGTGCCAGCATCGGGACTAGCGGGTTCGGGGGTGAGACCCAGTACTTC.

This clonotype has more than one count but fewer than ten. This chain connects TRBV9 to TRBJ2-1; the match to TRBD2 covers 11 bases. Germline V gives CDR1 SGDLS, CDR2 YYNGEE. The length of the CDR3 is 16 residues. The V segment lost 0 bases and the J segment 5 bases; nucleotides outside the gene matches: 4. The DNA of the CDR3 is TGTGCCAGCAGCGTAGGTTTAGCGGGGGGGAACAATGAGCAGTTCTTC. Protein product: CASSVGLAGGNNEQFF.

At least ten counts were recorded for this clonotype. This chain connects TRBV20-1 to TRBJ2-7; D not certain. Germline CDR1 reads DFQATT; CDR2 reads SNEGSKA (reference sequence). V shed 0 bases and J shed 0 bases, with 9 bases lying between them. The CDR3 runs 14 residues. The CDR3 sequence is CSARDFPNSYEQYF. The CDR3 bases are TGCAGTGCTAGAGACTTTCCAAACTCCTACGAGCAGTACTTC.

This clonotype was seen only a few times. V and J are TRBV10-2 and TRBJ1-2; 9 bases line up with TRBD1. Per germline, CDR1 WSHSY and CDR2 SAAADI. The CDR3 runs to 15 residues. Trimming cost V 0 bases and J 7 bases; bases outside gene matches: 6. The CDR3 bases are TGCGCCAGCAGTGAGTCAATCGGGACAGGGTCTGGCTACACCTTC. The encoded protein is CASSESIGTGSGYTF.

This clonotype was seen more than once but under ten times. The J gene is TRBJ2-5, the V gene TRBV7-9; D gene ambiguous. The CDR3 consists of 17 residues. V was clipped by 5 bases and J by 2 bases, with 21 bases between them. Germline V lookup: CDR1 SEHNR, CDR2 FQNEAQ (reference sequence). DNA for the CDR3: TGTGCCAGCAGCCCCGACCGTATCCACAGATTGCAAGAGACCCAGTACTTC. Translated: CASSPDRIHRLQETQYF.

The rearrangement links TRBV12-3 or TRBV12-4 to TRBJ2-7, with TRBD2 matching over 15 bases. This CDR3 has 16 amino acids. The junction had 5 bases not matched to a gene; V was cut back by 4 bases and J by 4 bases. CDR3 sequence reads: CASSSRTSGGVYEQYF. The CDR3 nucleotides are TGTGCCAGCAGTTCAAGGACTAGCGGGGGGGTTTACGAGCAGTACTTC.

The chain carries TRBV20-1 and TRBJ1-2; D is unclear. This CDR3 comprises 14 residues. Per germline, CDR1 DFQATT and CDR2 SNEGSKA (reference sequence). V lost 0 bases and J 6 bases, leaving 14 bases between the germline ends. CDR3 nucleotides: TGCAGTGCTAGAGAGAGTGGTAGGGAGGATGGCTACACCTTC. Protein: CSARESGREDGYTF.

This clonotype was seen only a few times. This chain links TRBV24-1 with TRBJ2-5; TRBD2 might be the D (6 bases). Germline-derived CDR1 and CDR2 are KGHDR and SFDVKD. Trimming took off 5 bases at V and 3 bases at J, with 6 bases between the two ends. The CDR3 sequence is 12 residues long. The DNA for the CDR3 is TGTGCCACCAGTGCGGGGGAAGAGACCCAGTACTTC. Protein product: CATSAGEETQYF.

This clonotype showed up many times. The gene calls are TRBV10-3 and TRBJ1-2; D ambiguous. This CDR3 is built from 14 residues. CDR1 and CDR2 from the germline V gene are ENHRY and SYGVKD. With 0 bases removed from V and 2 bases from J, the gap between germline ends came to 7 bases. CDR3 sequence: CAISESATNYGYTF. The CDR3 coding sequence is TGTGCCATCAGTGAGTCTGCAACGAACTATGGCTACACCTTC.

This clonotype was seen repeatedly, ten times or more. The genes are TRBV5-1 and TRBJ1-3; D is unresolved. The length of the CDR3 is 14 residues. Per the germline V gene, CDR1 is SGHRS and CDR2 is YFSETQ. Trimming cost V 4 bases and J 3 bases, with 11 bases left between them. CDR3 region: CASSTATDGNTIYF. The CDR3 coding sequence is TGCGCCAGCAGCACTGCGACTGATGGAAACACCATATATTTT.

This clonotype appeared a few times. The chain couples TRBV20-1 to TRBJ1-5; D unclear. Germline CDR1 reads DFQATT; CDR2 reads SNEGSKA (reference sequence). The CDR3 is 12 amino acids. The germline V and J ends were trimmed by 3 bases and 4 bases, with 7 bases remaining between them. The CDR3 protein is CSASRSNQPQHF. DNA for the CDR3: TGCAGTGCTAGTCGCTCGAATCAGCCCCAGCATTTT.

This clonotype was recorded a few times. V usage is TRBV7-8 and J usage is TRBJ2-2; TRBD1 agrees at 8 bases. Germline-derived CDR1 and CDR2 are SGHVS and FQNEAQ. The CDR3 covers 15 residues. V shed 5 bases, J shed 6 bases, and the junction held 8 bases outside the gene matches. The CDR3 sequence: CASSRAGGNSGELFF. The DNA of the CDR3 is TGTGCCAGCAGCCGGGCAGGGGGCAATTCCGGGGAGCTGTTTTTT.